Listed below are T cell receptor beta chains from one sample, sequenced in a study of identical twins. TCRdb ran MiXCR on the 5' RACE reads and lists one entry per CDR3 protein. The sample has approximately 250,000 distinct CDR3 sequences, over 5% seen once. The data were also submitted as part of a second study, on T cells expressing NK-cell markers.

The sample consisted of CD8+ T cells sorted from blood. All receptors derive from a woman aged 18 to 35 in good health. Both conserved end residues are part of each CDR3. D genes are given only for firm matches. Size is omitted from some rows. Given values are once, few, many or a class for expanded clones.

abundance: few; d_gene: TRBD2; v_gene: TRBV19; j_gene: TRBJ2-7; CDR3aa: CASSTAVSGGPYEQYF; CDR3nt: TGTGCCAGTAGTACAGCCGTGTCGGGAGGGCCTTACGAGCAGTACTTC
abundance: few; d_gene: -; v_gene: TRBV9; j_gene: TRBJ1-5; CDR3aa: CASSVGNNQPQHF; CDR3nt: TGTGCCAGCAGCGTAGGAAACAATCAGCCCCAGCATTTT
abundance: few; d_gene: TRBD1; v_gene: TRBV7-6; j_gene: TRBJ2-7; CDR3aa: CASSSGTGGSEQYF; CDR3nt: TGTGCCAGCAGCTCCGGGACAGGGGGATCCGAGCAGTACTTC
abundance: -; d_gene: TRBD1; v_gene: TRBV7-8; j_gene: TRBJ2-7; CDR3aa: CASSSRTGARSYEQYF; CDR3nt: TGTGCCAGCAGCTCGCGGACAGGGGCCCGCTCCTACGAGCAGTACTTC
abundance: many; d_gene: TRBD1; v_gene: TRBV5-1; j_gene: TRBJ1-2; CDR3aa: CASSTDRGHGYTF; CDR3nt: TGCGCCAGCAGCACGGACAGGGGCCATGGCTACACCTTC
abundance: few; d_gene: -; v_gene: TRBV20-1; j_gene: TRBJ2-3; CDR3aa: CSADSDTQYF; CDR3nt: TGCAGTGCCGACTCAGATACGCAGTATTTT
abundance: many; d_gene: TRBD2; v_gene: TRBV7-9; j_gene: TRBJ2-3; CDR3aa: CASSSLWGGNTDTQYF; CDR3nt: TGTGCCAGCAGCTCCCTGTGGGGGGGTAACACAGATACGCAGTATTTT
abundance: medium-sized; d_gene: TRBD1; v_gene: TRBV20-1; j_gene: TRBJ1-1; CDR3aa: CSASPGQVTEAFF; CDR3nt: TGCAGTGCTAGTCCGGGACAGGTGACTGAAGCTTTCTTT
abundance: few; d_gene: -; v_gene: TRBV9; j_gene: TRBJ2-5; CDR3aa: CASSVGVLSGTQYF; CDR3nt: TGTGCCAGCAGCGTAGGGGTCCTCTCAGGGACCCAGTACTTC
abundance: many; d_gene: -; v_gene: TRBV5-6; j_gene: TRBJ1-5; CDR3aa: CASGLRYSNQPQHF; CDR3nt: TGTGCCAGTGGTCTTCGGTATAGCAATCAGCCCCAGCATTTT
abundance: many; d_gene: TRBD2; v_gene: TRBV11-2; j_gene: TRBJ2-1; CDR3aa: CASSLEMWSGGNNEQFF; CDR3nt: TGTGCCAGCAGCTTAGAAATGTGGAGCGGGGGTAACAATGAGCAGTTCTTC
abundance: many; d_gene: TRBD1; v_gene: TRBV7-7; j_gene: TRBJ1-5; CDR3aa: CASSPDRDNQPQHF; CDR3nt: TGTGCTAGCAGTCCCGACAGGGATAATCAGCCCCAGCATTTT
abundance: -; d_gene: -; v_gene: TRBV2; j_gene: TRBJ2-1; CDR3aa: CASSIGQYNEQFF; CDR3nt: TGTGCCAGCAGCATTGGACAGTACAATGAGCAGTTCTTC
abundance: once; d_gene: -; v_gene: TRBV4-1; j_gene: TRBJ1-1; CDR3aa: CASSQVWGSMYTEAFF; CDR3nt: TGCGCCAGCAGCCAAGTATGGGGCTCAATGTACACTGAAGCTTTCTTT
abundance: many; d_gene: -; v_gene: TRBV29-1; j_gene: TRBJ2-2; CDR3aa: CSVDTDRPGELFF; CDR3nt: TGCAGCGTTGACACGGACCGCCCCGGGGAGCTGTTTTTT
abundance: many; d_gene: TRBD2; v_gene: TRBV5-6; j_gene: TRBJ2-1; CDR3aa: CASSRTSGAAYNEQFF; CDR3nt: TGTGCCAGCAGCCGGACTAGCGGGGCTGCATACAATGAGCAGTTCTTC
abundance: many; d_gene: -; v_gene: TRBV7-9; j_gene: TRBJ2-1; CDR3aa: CASSPDHIRDEQFF; CDR3nt: TGTGCCAGCAGCCCCGATCATATTAGGGATGAGCAGTTCTTC
abundance: few; d_gene: -; v_gene: TRBV20-1; j_gene: TRBJ2-5; CDR3aa: CSARDLAETQYF; CDR3nt: TGCAGTGCTAGAGATCTAGCAGAGACCCAGTACTTC
abundance: -; d_gene: TRBD2; v_gene: TRBV2; j_gene: TRBJ2-7; CDR3aa: CASNGRRHEQYF; CDR3nt: TGTGCCAGCAACGGGAGGCGGCACGAGCAGTACTTC
abundance: few; d_gene: -; v_gene: TRBV6-5; j_gene: TRBJ2-7; CDR3aa: CASSYRGFSYEQYF; CDR3nt: TGTGCCAGCAGTTACCGGGGGTTCTCCTACGAGCAGTACTTC
abundance: few; d_gene: TRBD2; v_gene: TRBV3-1; j_gene: TRBJ2-1; CDR3aa: CASSQSTSGRSEQFF; CDR3nt: TGTGCCAGCAGCCAATCAACTAGCGGGAGGAGTGAGCAGTTCTTC
abundance: many; d_gene: -; v_gene: TRBV7-2; j_gene: TRBJ1-2; CDR3aa: CASSLGLGGQGGYTF; CDR3nt: TGTGCCAGCAGCTTAGGGCTGGGGGGCCAAGGCGGCTACACCTTC
abundance: many; d_gene: -; v_gene: TRBV5-1; j_gene: TRBJ1-1; CDR3aa: CASSLGGRQNTEAFF; CDR3nt: TGCGCCAGCAGCTTGGGAGGACGGCAGAACACTGAAGCTTTCTTT
abundance: many; d_gene: TRBD1; v_gene: TRBV2; j_gene: TRBJ1-2; CDR3aa: CASRSTGGAFKYGYTF; CDR3nt: TGTGCCAGCAGGAGTACAGGGGGCGCTTTCAAGTACGGCTACACCTTC
abundance: -; d_gene: -; v_gene: TRBV6-5; j_gene: TRBJ2-7; CDR3aa: CASSHYRNNEQYF; CDR3nt: TGTGCCAGCAGTCACTATCGGAATAACGAGCAGTACTTC
abundance: -; d_gene: TRBD2; v_gene: TRBV20-1; j_gene: TRBJ2-7; CDR3aa: CSARGLAGDYEQYF; CDR3nt: TGCAGTGCTAGAGGTCTAGCGGGAGACTACGAGCAGTACTTC
abundance: few; d_gene: -; v_gene: TRBV14; j_gene: TRBJ2-7; CDR3aa: CASSQDYDILEQYF; CDR3nt: TGTGCCAGCAGCCAGGACTACGATATTCTCGAGCAGTACTTC
abundance: few; d_gene: -; v_gene: TRBV25-1; j_gene: TRBJ2-7; CDR3aa: CASRDNPYEQYF; CDR3nt: TGTGCCAGCCGGGACAACCCCTACGAGCAGTACTTC
abundance: many; d_gene: -; v_gene: TRBV7-9; j_gene: TRBJ1-1; CDR3aa: CASSADDGEAFF; CDR3nt: TGTGCCAGCAGCGCGGATGACGGTGAAGCTTTCTTT
abundance: few; d_gene: -; v_gene: TRBV6-5; j_gene: TRBJ2-3; CDR3aa: CASSSILVTSTDTQYF; CDR3nt: TGTGCCAGCAGTTCAATACTAGTCACTAGCACAGATACGCAGTATTTT
abundance: many; d_gene: TRBD2; v_gene: TRBV9; j_gene: TRBJ2-5; CDR3aa: CASSVAGAQETQYF; CDR3nt: TGTGCCAGCAGCGTGGCGGGAGCTCAAGAGACCCAGTACTTC
abundance: -; d_gene: -; v_gene: TRBV6-5; j_gene: TRBJ2-3; CDR3aa: CASSYWGASGDTQYF; CDR3nt: TGTGCCAGCAGTTACTGGGGGGCTTCAGGGGATACGCAGTATTTT
abundance: -; d_gene: -; v_gene: TRBV27; j_gene: TRBJ2-7; CDR3aa: CASSLVGLREFNEQYF; CDR3nt: TGTGCCAGCAGTTTAGTGGGGCTTAGGGAGTTCAACGAGCAGTACTTC
abundance: many; d_gene: -; v_gene: TRBV28; j_gene: TRBJ1-2; CDR3aa: CASHRIRGDYGYTF; CDR3nt: TGTGCCAGCCATCGTATCCGGGGGGACTATGGCTACACCTTC
abundance: few; d_gene: -; v_gene: TRBV9; j_gene: TRBJ1-2; CDR3aa: CASSGVFPMDGYTF; CDR3nt: TGTGCCAGCAGCGGTGTGTTTCCTATGGATGGCTACACCTTC
abundance: -; d_gene: TRBD1; v_gene: TRBV4-1; j_gene: TRBJ1-1; CDR3aa: CASSQAVPGQGYTEAFF; CDR3nt: TGCGCCAGCAGCCAGGCCGTACCGGGACAGGGTTACACTGAAGCTTTCTTT